This entry is about one T cell receptor beta chain. Antigen: not known. Per the germline V gene, CDR1 is SQVTM and CDR2 is ANQGSEA. Trimming took off 7 bases at V and 4 bases at J, with 19 bases between the two ends. The CDR3 totals 14 residues. The assay was immunoSEQ multiplex PCR, and TCRdb's table has in-frame clones only and misses some. In the table there are under 45,000 clones, roughly four fifths of which are singletons. The entry originates in a study of T cells in localized non-small cell lung cancer. Findings and caveats of the study: An association was observed between higher blood T cell density and longer overall survival. Heterogeneity remains possible, as sequencing covered one tumor region only. In adjacent lung appeared a median approximately 57 of the top 100 tumor clones. Highest T cell clonality was seen in uninvolved adjacent lung, surpassing that measured in tumor.

The chain uses TRBV29-1 and TRBJ1-2; D is undetermined. The sample was PBMCs, taken before any cancer treatment. The TCR comes from a man aged 40-75 years with stage II lung adenocarcinoma. CDR3: CSGKDGDTLYGYTF. As DNA, the CDR3 is TGCAGCGGCAAAGACGGCGATACCCTCTATGGCTACACCTTC.